This T cell receptor beta chain was documented in a study of early T cells in non-severe SARS-CoV-2 infection. This clonotype was seen only a few times. V was shortened by 2 bases and J by 5 bases, with 5 bases between the two germline ends. The length of the CDR3 is 11 residues. Looked up from germline, CDR1 is DFQATT and CDR2 is SNEGSKA (reference sequence). TCRdb recomputed calls from the 5' RACE reads with MiXCR, one row per CDR3 protein. The data hold about 98,000 distinct CDR3 sequences, with about an eighth observed a single time. The sample comprised whole blood. The receptor comes from an adult who was a healthcare worker with PCR-confirmed SARS-CoV-2 infection or an uninfected control (not recorded which). J is TRBJ2-3 and V is TRBV20-1, with D uncertain. CDR3 in amino acids: CSARLGDTQYF. The DNA for the CDR3 is TGCAGTGCTAGATTGGGAGATACGCAGTATTTT.